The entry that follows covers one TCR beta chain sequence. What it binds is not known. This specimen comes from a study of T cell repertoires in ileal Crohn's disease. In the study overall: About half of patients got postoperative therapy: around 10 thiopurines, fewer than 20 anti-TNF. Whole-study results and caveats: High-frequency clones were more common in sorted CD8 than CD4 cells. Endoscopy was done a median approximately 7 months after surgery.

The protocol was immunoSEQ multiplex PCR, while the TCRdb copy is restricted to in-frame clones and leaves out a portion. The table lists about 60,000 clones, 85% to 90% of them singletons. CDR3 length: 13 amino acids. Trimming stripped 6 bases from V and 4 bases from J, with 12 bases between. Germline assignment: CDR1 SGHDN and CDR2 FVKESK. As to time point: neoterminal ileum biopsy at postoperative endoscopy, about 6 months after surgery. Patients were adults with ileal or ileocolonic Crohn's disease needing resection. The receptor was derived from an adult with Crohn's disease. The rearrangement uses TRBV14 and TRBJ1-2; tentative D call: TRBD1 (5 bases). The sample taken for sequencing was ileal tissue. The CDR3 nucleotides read TGTGCCAGCAGTCCGGGACTGAGCTATGGCTACACCTTC. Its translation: CASSPGLSYGYTF.